This section outlines one T cell receptor (beta chain) sequence together with its context. The J segment lost 2 bases and the V segment lost 6 bases, leaving 9 bases of the junction unmatched. Per the germline V gene, CDR1 is SGHNT and CDR2 is YENEEA. CDR3 size: 16 residues. The data were taken from a study of OX40 agonist ivuxolimab in advanced cancers. Only in-frame clones appear in the TCRdb table, and some are missing; sequencing was by immunoSEQ multiplex PCR. The data contain about 30,000 clones, roughly 86% of them singletons. Specimen: CD4+ or CD8+ T cells sorted from blood, collected in a trial of the OX40 agonist ivuxolimab. The J gene is TRBJ2-3, the V gene TRBV11-3; 9 positions agree with TRBD2. The receptor comes from an adult with an advanced solid tumor such as melanoma, head and neck, liver or kidney cancer. The CDR3 region is CASRSLAGGITDTQYF. In nucleotides, the CDR3 is TGTGCCAGCAGGTCACTAGCGGGCGGAATCACAGATACGCAGTATTTT.